These T cell receptor beta chains were read from a single sample in a study of T cell repertoires in cytomegalovirus infection. TCRdb redid the calling of the reads with MiXCR, one entry per CDR3 protein. The sample lists about 680,000 distinct CDR3 sequences; less than 25% were seen once. The specimen was CD8+ T cells from PBMCs. The receptor source for this set is a human donor in good health (CMV status not recorded). Some clones in this sample may be carry-over from other donors' samples. Both conserved end residues are part of each CDR3. The order of the fields is J gene, V gene, clone size, D gene, CDR3 DNA, CDR3 protein. The D gene is left open where the match is weak. Part of the rows lack a size; the others show once, few, many or a class for expanded clones.

TRBJ2-1	TRBV28	many	TRBD1	TGTGCCAGCAGTTCTCCCCGACAGGGGGACGATATCAATGAGCAGTTCTTC	CASSSPRQGDDINEQFF
TRBJ1-2	TRBV20-1	few	TRBD1	TGCAGTGCTAGAGATTTTTCAGGGGGCTATGGCTACACCTTC	CSARDFSGGYGYTF
TRBJ1-2	TRBV28	.	.	TGTGCCAGCAGTTTATCGGCAAGTCTAAGTTATGGCTACACCTTC	CASSLSASLSYGYTF
TRBJ1-5	TRBV28	few	.	TGTGCCAGCAGTTACCGGGGCCAGGAGGGGGGAAGCAATCAGCCCCAGCATTTT	CASSYRGQEGGSNQPQHF
TRBJ2-1	TRBV14	.	.	TGTGCCAGCAGCCAAGTCCAGGGATATTACAATGAGCAGTTCTTC	CASSQVQGYYNEQFF
TRBJ2-4	TRBV7-9	.	.	TGTGCCAGCAGCTCTAGCGTTTTTATAAACATTCAGTACTTC	CASSSSVFINIQYF
TRBJ2-1	TRBV20-1	.	.	TGCAGTGCTAGAGATAGGCAGTTTGTCAATGAGCAGTTCTTC	CSARDRQFVNEQFF
TRBJ2-2	TRBV15	.	.	TGTGCCACCAGCAGAGATATTGGGGGCCGGGACACCGGGGAGCTGTTTTTT	CATSRDIGGRDTGELFF
TRBJ2-1	TRBV24-1	.	TRBD1	TGTGCCACCAGTGAAGCCGGGACAGGGGGAGAGCAGTTCTTC	CATSEAGTGGEQFF
TRBJ2-3	TRBV6-2/TRBV6-3	few	.	TGTGCCAGCAGTTTCTTCGTAGTCCCAGATACGCAGTATTTT	CASSFFVVPDTQYF
TRBJ2-1	TRBV2	.	.	TGTGCCAGTTCACCGGGGCGAATTAATGAGCAGTTCTTC	CASSPGRINEQFF
TRBJ1-1	TRBV4-1	.	.	TGCGCCAGCAGCCAAGGGGCCTACCAGGGAGCCCCTGAAGCTTTCTTT	CASSQGAYQGAPEAFF
TRBJ1-5	TRBV6-6	.	TRBD1	TGTGCCAGCACGGACAGGGGCGATCAGTCCCAGCATTTT	CASTDRGDQSQHF
TRBJ1-5	TRBV7-2	many	.	TGTGCCAGCAGGGATGGGGTTAGTAGCAATCAGCCCCAGCATTTT	CASRDGVSSNQPQHF
TRBJ2-1	TRBV20-1	.	.	TGCAGTGGACAAGTGGACAATGAGCAGTTCTTC	CSGQVDNEQFF
TRBJ2-3	TRBV6-2/TRBV6-3	.	.	TGTGCCAGCAGCCCCGTGGGGGAGAAGACAGATACGCAGTATTTT	CASSPVGEKTDTQYF
TRBJ1-1	TRBV7-9	few	.	TGTGCCAGCAGCTTCCCGGAACAGACGAACACTGAAGCTTTCTTT	CASSFPEQTNTEAFF
TRBJ2-1	TRBV7-3	many	.	TGTGCCAGCAGCCCAGGGGGGACCATAGACAATGAGCAGTTCTTC	CASSPGGTIDNEQFF
TRBJ2-1	TRBV12-3/TRBV12-4	many	TRBD2	TGTGCCAGCAGTCGGACTAGCGGGGGGCCTAATGAGCAGTTCTTC	CASSRTSGGPNEQFF
TRBJ1-2	TRBV12-5	.	.	TGTGCTAGTGGTTGGGACGGCCCTCAAGGGGGCTACACCTTC	CASGWDGPQGGYTF
TRBJ2-1	TRBV6-2/TRBV6-3	.	.	TGTGCCAGCAGTCAAGGATCGGGACATTTCAATGAAGAGCAGTCCTTC	CASSQGSGHFNEEQSF
TRBJ2-3	TRBV6-1	many	.	TGTGCCAGCAGTTCTTACCCCGGGGATACGCAGTATTTT	CASSSYPGDTQYF
TRBJ2-1	TRBV6-1	many	.	TGTGCCAGCAGCCAACAAGACAATGAGCAGTTCTTC	CASSQQDNEQFF
TRBJ1-2	TRBV2	many	.	TGTGCCAGCTTGGGGTCAATCTATGGCTACACCTTC	CASLGSIYGYTF
TRBJ1-3	TRBV29-1	.	.	TGCAGCGCTATGGGACCGATCGGAAACACCATATATTTT	CSAMGPIGNTIYF
TRBJ2-5	TRBV27	.	.	TGTGCCAGCAGTCCGATTGCGGGGGCCCAAGAGACCCAGTACTTC	CASSPIAGAQETQYF
TRBJ1-5	TRBV20-1	few	.	TGCAGTGCAGTCCAACCCGGACAGCCTTGGCATTTT	CSAVQPGQPWHF
TRBJ2-2	TRBV12-5	.	.	TGTGCTAGTGGTTTGACAGGAAGGGGACCAAACACCGGGGAGCTGTTTTTT	CASGLTGRGPNTGELFF
TRBJ2-3	TRBV7-8	many	TRBD2	TGTGCCAGCAGCTTAATTCGGGGGGAGGGCACAGATACGCAGTATTTT	CASSLIRGEGTDTQYF
TRBJ2-7	TRBV3-1	.	.	TGTGCCAGCAGCCCTCGGGACACGGGCTCCTACGAGCAGTACTTC	CASSPRDTGSYEQYF
TRBJ1-1	TRBV6-1	.	TRBD1	TGTGCCAGCAGTGGCCCTGTGGACAGGGGGGACACTGAAGCTTTCTTT	CASSGPVDRGDTEAFF
TRBJ1-1	TRBV7-8	many	TRBD1	TGTGCCAGCAGCTTACTAGACAGGGGGCCGGGGACTGAAGCTTTCTTT	CASSLLDRGPGTEAFF
TRBJ2-1	TRBV6-6	few	.	TGTGCCAGCAGTTACTCGAGAGGGGGGGCCCAGGATGAGCAGTTCTTC	CASSYSRGGAQDEQFF
TRBJ2-7	TRBV29-1	few	.	TGCAGCGTTGGGCAGGGGACCACCTACGAGCAGTACTTC	CSVGQGTTYEQYF
TRBJ1-2	TRBV28	.	.	TGTGCCAGCAGTCCGACCCTGGAAACGAATGTCAGGGGCACTGGCTACACCTTC	CASSPTLETNVRGTGYTF
TRBJ1-2	TRBV6-6	few	.	TGTGCCAGCAGTCAAACTTGGACAGCCGACTATGGCTACACCTTC	CASSQTWTADYGYTF
TRBJ1-1	TRBV27	.	.	TGTGCCGGCAAATACAGGGAACGCACTGAAGCTTTCTTT	CAGKYRERTEAFF
TRBJ2-1	TRBV7-9	many	TRBD1	TGTGCCAGCAGCTTTGTGGGACAGCCCAATGAGCAGTTCTTC	CASSFVGQPNEQFF
TRBJ1-2	TRBV28	.	.	TGTGCCAGCAGTCGCCGGTTACACCGAGGGGCTCACACCTTC	CASSRRLHRGAHTF
TRBJ1-1	TRBV6-2/TRBV6-3	many	.	TGTGCCAGCAGTTACGGGGACACTGAAGCTTTCTTT	CASSYGDTEAFF
TRBJ2-2	TRBV4-1	many	TRBD1	TGCGCCAGCAGCCACGATCGGGACAGTCGAACCTCCACCGGGGAGCTGTTTTTT	CASSHDRDSRTSTGELFF
TRBJ1-6	TRBV4-1	.	.	TGCGCCAGCAGCCAAGATGGTGGCGTTTTCCCCGGGAATTCACCCCTCCACTTT	CASSQDGGVFPGNSPLHF